This T cell receptor beta chain was obtained from a study of vaccination and CD4 T cells after COVID-19. Overall study context: A median of around 70 days (range 14 to 241) separated dose two from the taking of post-vaccine samples. The stimulus for the cells was overlapping spike peptides derived from SARS-CoV-2, HCoV-NL63, HCoV-OC43 and HCoV-229E.

An Oncomine TCR Beta short-read assay was used to sequence the DNA from cultured CD4+ T cells. A single record per CDR3 protein comes from TCRdb applying MiXCR to the PCR reads. Here the sample spans about 18,000 distinct CDR3 sequences, 53% being singletons. Comment on this clonotype: Its antigen is unidentified.

The treatment denotes: approximately 11-day PBMC culture with coronavirus spike peptide pools or control peptides (ViraFEST assay). Study-wide results and caveats: Going from roughly 21 to 40, median SARS-CoV-2-reactive clonotypes did not rise significantly.

CDR1 and CDR2 (germline): MNHEY, SMNVEV (reference sequence). V was shortened by 6 bases and J by 1 base, with 13 bases between the two germline ends. The CDR3 is 14 residues long. The receptor comes from a human donor who had recovered from COVID-19. The chain recombines TRBV27 with TRBJ2-7; the D is unclear. The starting material was CD4+ T cells from blood, cultured in vitro, obtained before SARS-CoV-2 vaccination. DNA for the CDR3: TGTGCCAGCAGGCTATCGTTTCGTTCCTACGAGCAGTACTTC. The encoded protein is CASRLSFRSYEQYF.